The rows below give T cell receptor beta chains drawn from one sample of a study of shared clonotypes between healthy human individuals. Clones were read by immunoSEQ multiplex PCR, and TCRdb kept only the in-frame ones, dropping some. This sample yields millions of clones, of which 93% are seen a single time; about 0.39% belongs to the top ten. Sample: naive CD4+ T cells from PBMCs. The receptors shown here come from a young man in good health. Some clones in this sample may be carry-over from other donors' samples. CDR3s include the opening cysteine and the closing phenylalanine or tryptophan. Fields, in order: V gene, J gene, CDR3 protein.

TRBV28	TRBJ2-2	CASSLSTGELFF
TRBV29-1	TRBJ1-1	CSVSWTTNTEAFF
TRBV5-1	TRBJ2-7	CASSLTGSSYEQYF
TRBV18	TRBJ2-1	CASSPPPGTYNEQFF
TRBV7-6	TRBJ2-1	CASSLGTSGRAYEQFF
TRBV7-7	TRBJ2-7	CASSPAGAGGYEQYF
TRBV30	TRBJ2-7	CAWSVRMVGEQYF
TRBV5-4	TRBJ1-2	CASSGQNRERGYTF
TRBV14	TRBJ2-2	CASSPLRGNTGELFF
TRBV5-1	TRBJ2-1	CASSADPEGTRFF
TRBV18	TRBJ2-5	CASSQGQGETQYF
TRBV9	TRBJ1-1	CASGLNLNTEAFF
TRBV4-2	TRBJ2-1	CASSQARVRLPEQFF
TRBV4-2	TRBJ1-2	CASSQELVSGYTF
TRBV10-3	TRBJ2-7	CAISEGWRQRHYEQYF
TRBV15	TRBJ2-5	CATTPGQYQETQYF
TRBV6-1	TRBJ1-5	CASRDPGGRQPQHF
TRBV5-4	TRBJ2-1	CASSWALNEQFF
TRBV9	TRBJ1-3	CASGKAGSTSGNTIYF
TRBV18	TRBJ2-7	CASSPRLAGTDEQYF
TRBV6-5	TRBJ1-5	CASSPTDGSNQPQHF
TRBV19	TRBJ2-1	CASSTGTGQKFF
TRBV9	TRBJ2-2	CASSERFGGFGTGELFF
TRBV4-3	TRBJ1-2	CASSREGLGNGYTF
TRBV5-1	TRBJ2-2	CASSSTLRGSGELFF
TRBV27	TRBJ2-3	CASSSQGPRDTQYF
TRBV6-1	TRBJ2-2	CASSEALWDRVTGELFF
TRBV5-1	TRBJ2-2	CASSLDSAGHTGELFF
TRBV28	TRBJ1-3	CASSLPGTGKTLSGNTIYF
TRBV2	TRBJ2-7	CASSVTGGLHEQYF
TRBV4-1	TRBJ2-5	CASSQEDNGETQYF
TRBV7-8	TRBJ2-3	CASSFQGPDTQYF
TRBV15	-	CATSPAGEGEQYF
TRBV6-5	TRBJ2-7	CASSSGTGGKYEQYF
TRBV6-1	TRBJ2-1	CASSEAGAEQFF
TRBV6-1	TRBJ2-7	CASSEMDVSSYEQYF
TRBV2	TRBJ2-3	CASSGLGGTDTQYF
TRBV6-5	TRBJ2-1	CASTKGRTLSNEQFF
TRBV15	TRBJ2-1	CATSSLQYSGRAGYEQFF
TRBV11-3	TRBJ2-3	CASSRARDTQYF
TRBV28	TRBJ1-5	CASKMGAGSGQPQHF
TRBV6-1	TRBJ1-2	CASSERGTYGYTF
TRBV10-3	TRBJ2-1	CAIKTSGSYNEQFF
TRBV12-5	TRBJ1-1	CASGSGVNTEAFF
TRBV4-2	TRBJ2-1	CASSALGHQFF
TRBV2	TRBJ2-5	CASSRTKQYF
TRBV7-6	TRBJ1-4	CASSLVPETSLFF
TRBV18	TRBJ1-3	CASSPGQGINLGNTIYF
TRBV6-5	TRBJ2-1	CASTNLGAGYNEQFF
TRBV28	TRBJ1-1	CASGKTGEGTEAFF
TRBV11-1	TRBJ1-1	CASSLLGDTEAFF
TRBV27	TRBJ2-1	CASSPGLAGAYNEQFF
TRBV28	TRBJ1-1	CASKVGFTEAFF
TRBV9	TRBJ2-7	CASSVAPTVTYEQYF
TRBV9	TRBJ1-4	CASSAHQGRATNEKLFF
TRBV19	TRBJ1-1	CASSTGTALTEAFF
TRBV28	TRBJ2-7	CASSLVGPYEQYF
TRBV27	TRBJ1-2	CASSRSPGSGYGYTF
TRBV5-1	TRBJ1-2	CASRGGGNYGYTF
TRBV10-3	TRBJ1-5	CAISEGETQPQHF